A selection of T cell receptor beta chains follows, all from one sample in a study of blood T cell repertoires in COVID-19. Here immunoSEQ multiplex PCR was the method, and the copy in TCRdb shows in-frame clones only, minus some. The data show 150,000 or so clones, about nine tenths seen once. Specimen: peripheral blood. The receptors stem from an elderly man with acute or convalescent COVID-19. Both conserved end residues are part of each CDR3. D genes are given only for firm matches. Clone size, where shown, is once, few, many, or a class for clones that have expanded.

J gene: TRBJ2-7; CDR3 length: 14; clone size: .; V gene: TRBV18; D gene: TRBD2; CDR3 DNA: TGTGCCAGTTCGGGCCCGGGGGGGCAGAACGAGCAGTACTTC; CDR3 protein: CASSGPGGQNEQYF
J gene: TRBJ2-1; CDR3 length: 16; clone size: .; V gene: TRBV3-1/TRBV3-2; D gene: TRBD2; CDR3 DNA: TGTGCCAGCAGCTGGGGACTAGCGGTCTCCTACAATGAGCAGTTCTTC; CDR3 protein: CASSWGLAVSYNEQFF
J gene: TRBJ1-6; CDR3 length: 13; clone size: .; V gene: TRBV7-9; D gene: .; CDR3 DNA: TGTGCCAGCAGCTTTAACAGAGAATCACCCCTCCACTTT; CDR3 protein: CASSFNRESPLHF
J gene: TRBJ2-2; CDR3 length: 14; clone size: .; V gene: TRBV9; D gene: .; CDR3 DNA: TGTGCCAGCAGCTTTACAGCGGGCACCGGGGAGCTGTTTTTT; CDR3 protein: CASSFTAGTGELFF
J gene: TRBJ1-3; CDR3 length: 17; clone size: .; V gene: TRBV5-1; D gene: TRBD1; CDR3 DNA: TGCGCCAGCAGCTTTTCTGACAGGGGATTTTCTGGAAACACCATATATTTT; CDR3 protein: CASSFSDRGFSGNTIYF
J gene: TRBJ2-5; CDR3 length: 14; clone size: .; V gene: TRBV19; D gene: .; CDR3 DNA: TGTGCCAGTAGAAGTGTGACTAAACAAGAGACCCAGTACTTC; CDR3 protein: CASRSVTKQETQYF
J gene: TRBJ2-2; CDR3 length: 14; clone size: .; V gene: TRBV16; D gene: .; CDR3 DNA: TGTGCCAGCAGCCAACTTGAAGGGGCCGGGGAGCTGTTTTTT; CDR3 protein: CASSQLEGAGELFF
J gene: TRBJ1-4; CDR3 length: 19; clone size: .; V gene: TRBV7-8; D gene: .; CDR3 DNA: TGTGCCAGCAGCTTAGCGCGGGGTCGGAGGGCTGCAACTAATGAAAAACTGTTTTTT; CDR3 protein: CASSLARGRRAATNEKLFF
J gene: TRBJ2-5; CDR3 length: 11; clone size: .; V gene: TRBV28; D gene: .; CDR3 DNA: TGTGCCAGCAGTCAACTAGAGACCCAGTACTTC; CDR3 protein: CASSQLETQYF
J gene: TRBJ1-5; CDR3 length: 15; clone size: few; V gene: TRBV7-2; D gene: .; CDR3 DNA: TGTGCCAGCAGCTTTACAGGGAGTAGCAATCAGCCCCAGCATTTT; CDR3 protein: CASSFTGSSNQPQHF
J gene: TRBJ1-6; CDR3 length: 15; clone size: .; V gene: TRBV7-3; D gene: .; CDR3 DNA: TGTGCCAGCAGCTTACTCGGTTTTCCCCGCTCACCCCTCCACTTT; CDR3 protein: CASSLLGFPRSPLHF
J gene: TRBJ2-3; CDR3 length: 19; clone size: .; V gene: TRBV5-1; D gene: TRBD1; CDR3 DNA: TGCGCCAGCAGCTTGGCGGGGACAGGGGCCAGTGCGGGCACAGATACGCAGTATTTT; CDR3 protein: CASSLAGTGASAGTDTQYF
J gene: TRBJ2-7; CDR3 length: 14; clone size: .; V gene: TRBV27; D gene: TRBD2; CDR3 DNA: TGTGCCAGCAGCCTAATAGCGGGAACCTACGAGCAGTACTTC; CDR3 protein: CASSLIAGTYEQYF
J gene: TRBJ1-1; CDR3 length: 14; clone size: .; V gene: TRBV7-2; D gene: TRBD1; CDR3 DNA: TGTGCCAGCAGCTGGGGACAGGTGAACACTGAAGCTTTCTTT; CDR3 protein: CASSWGQVNTEAFF
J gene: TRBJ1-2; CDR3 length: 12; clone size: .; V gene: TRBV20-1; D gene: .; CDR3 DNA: TGCAGTGCTAGTTGGCAGGGGAATGGCTACACCTTC; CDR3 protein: CSASWQGNGYTF
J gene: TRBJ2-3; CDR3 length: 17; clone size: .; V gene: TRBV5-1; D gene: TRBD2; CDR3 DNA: TGCGCCAGCAGCTTGGCGGGGCTAGCGGGATCCAGAGATACGCAGTATTTT; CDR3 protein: CASSLAGLAGSRDTQYF
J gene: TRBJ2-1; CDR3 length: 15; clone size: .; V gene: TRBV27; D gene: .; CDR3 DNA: TGTGCCAGCAGTTTATCGTACAGCTCCTACAATGAGCAGTTCTTC; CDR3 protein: CASSLSYSSYNEQFF
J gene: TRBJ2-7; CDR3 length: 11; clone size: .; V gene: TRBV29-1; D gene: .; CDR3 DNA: TGCAGCTGCGGGGAGCCATACGAGCAGTACTTC; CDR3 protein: CSCGEPYEQYF
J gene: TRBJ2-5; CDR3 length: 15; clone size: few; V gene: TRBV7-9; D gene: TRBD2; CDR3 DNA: TGTGCCAGCAGCCTACTAGCGGGAGGGGAGGAGACCCAGTACTTC; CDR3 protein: CASSLLAGGEETQYF
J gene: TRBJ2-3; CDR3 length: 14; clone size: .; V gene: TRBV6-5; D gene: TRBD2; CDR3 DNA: TGTGCCAGCAAGCGGGGGACTAGCACAGATACGCAGTATTTT; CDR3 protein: CASKRGTSTDTQYF
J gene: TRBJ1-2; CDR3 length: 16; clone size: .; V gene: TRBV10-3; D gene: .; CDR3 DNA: TGTGCCATCAGAGGGGTGCCGGGCCGGCCAGACTATGGCTACACCTTC; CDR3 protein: CAIRGVPGRPDYGYTF
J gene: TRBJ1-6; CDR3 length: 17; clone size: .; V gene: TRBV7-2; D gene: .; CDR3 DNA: TGTGCCAGCAGCTTAGGAGTCCCCAGTGGCCCAGGGTCACCCCTCCACTTT; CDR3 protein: CASSLGVPSGPGSPLHF
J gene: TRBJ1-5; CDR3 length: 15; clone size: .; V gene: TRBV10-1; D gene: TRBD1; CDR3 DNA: TGCGCCAGCAGTAGGAGGCAGGGGGTCGGTCAGCCCCAGCATTTT; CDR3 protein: CASSRRQGVGQPQHF
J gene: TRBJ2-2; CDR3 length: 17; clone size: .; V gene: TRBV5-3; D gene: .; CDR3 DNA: TGTGCCAGAAGCACAATACAGGGACACGCGAACACCGGGGAGCTGTTTTTT; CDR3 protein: CARSTIQGHANTGELFF
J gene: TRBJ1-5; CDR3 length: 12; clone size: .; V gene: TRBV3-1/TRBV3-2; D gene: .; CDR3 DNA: TGTGCCAGCAGCCAAGCTAATCAGCCCCAGCATTTT; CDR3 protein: CASSQANQPQHF
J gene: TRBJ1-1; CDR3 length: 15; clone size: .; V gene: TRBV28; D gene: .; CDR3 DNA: TGTGCCAGCAGGGGGTCCCGGGGGATCTATGCTGAAGCTTTCTTT; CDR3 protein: CASRGSRGIYAEAFF
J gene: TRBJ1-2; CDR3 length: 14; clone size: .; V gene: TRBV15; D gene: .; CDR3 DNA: TGTGCCACCAGCAGGGGGCAGCCTAACTATGGCTACACCTTC; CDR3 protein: CATSRGQPNYGYTF
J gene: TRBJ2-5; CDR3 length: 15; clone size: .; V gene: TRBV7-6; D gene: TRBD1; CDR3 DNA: TGTGCCAGCAGCTTAGAGGGACAGGGGGCGATTTCTCAGTACTTC; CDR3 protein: CASSLEGQGAISQYF
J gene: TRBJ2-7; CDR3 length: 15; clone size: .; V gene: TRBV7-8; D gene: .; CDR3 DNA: TGTGCCAGCAGCTTAGTCCAGGGGACCACCTACGAGCAGTACTTC; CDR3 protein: CASSLVQGTTYEQYF
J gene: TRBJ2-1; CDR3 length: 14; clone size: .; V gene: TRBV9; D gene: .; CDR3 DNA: TGTGCCAGCAGCGTAGATCAGGGCCCAAATGAGCAGTTCTTC; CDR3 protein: CASSVDQGPNEQFF
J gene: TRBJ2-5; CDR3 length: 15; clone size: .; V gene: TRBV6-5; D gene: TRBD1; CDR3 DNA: TGTGCCAGCAGTTACACACAGGGGGCAGGAGAGACCCAGTACTTC; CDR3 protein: CASSYTQGAGETQYF
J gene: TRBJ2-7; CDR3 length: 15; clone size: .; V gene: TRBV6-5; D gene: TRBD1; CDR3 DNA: TGTGCCAGCAGTCGACAGGGGGCGCGATCCTCCGAGCAGTACTTC; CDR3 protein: CASSRQGARSSEQYF
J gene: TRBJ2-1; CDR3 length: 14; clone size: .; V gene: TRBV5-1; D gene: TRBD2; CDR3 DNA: TGCGCCAGCAGTGGAGATAGCGGGATCAATGAGCAGTTCTTC; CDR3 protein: CASSGDSGINEQFF
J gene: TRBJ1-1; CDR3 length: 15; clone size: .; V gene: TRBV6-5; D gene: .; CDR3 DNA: TGTGCCAGCACAGAAGGAATAGCAGGACTCACTGAAGCTTTCTTT; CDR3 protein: CASTEGIAGLTEAFF
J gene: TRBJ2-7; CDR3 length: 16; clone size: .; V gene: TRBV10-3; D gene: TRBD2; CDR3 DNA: TGTGCCATCAGTGAGCCGCCAAGCGGGAGCCTCTACGAGCAGTACTTC; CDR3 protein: CAISEPPSGSLYEQYF
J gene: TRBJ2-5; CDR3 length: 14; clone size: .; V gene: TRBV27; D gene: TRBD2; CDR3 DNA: TGTGCCAGCAGTTTTAGAGCGGGAGAAGAGACCCAGTACTTC; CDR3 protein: CASSFRAGEETQYF
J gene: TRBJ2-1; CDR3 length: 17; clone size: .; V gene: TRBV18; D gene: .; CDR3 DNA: TGTGCCAGCTCACACCCCCCCCAGGGCCACTCCTACAATGAGCAGTTCTTC; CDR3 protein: CASSHPPQGHSYNEQFF
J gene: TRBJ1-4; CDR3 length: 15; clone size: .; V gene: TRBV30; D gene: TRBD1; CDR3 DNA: TGTGCCTGGAGTGTCCACAGGGGTTTTAATGAAAAACTGTTTTTT; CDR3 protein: CAWSVHRGFNEKLFF
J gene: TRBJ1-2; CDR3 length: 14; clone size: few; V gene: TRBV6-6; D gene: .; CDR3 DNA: TGTGCCAGCAGTTACTCAGTGGTGGCCTATGGCTACACCTTC; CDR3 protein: CASSYSVVAYGYTF
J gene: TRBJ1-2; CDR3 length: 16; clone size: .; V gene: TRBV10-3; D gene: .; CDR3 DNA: TGTGCCATCAGTTCTACCGACAGCACAACTATGTTTGGCTACACCTTC; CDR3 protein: CAISSTDSTTMFGYTF
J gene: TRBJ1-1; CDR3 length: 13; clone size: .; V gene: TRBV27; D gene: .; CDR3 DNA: TGTGCCAGCAGTTTACAGAAGAACACTGAAGCTTTCTTT; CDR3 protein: CASSLQKNTEAFF
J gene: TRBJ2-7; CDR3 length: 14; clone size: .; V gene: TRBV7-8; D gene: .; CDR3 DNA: TGTGCCAGCGGACTTAGCGTCAGCTCCTACGAGCAGTACTTC; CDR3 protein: CASGLSVSSYEQYF
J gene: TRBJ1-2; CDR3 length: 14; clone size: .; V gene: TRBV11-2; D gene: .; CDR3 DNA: TGTGCCAGCAGCTCGGTAGCGGACTGGTATGGCTACACCTTC; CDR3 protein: CASSSVADWYGYTF
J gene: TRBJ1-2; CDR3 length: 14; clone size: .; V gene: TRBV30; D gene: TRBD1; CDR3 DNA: TGTGCCTGGAGTCCCCCGGGACAGGACTATGGCTACACCTTC; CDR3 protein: CAWSPPGQDYGYTF
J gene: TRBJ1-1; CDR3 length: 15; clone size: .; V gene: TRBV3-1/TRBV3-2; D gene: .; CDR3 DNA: TGTGCCAGCAGCCCGCAGGGAAACAAGAACACTGAAGCTTTCTTT; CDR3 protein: CASSPQGNKNTEAFF
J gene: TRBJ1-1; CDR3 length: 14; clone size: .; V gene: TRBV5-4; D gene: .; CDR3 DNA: TGTGCCAGCAGCTTTCCAGGGAGGGGGACTGAAGCTTTCTTT; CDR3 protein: CASSFPGRGTEAFF
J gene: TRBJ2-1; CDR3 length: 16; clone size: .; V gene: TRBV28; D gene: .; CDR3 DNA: TGTGCCAGCAGTTCCAGGACAGTGAGCTCCTACAATGAGCAGTTCTTC; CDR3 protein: CASSSRTVSSYNEQFF